This T cell receptor beta chain was observed in a study of T cell responses to AZD1222 COVID-19 vaccine. Looking at the study overall: Second-dose timings of about 4 or about 12 weeks were pooled.

The study, taken as a whole, reports: With two AZD1222 doses given, Spike-specific TCR breadth and depth both rose. Donors were mostly white British, more females; clonal diversity possibly underestimated.

Germline V lookup: CDR1 KGHDR, CDR2 SFDVKD. The ends were cut back, 0 bases at V and 4 bases at J, with 14 bases in the middle. The CDR3 loop spans 17 amino acids. About this clone: Its target is unknown.

Clones were read by immunoSEQ multiplex PCR, and TCRdb kept only the in-frame ones, dropping some. The sample has 160,000 or so clones; under 95% are singletons. The gene calls are TRBV24-1 and TRBJ2-2; possibly TRBD1 or TRBD2 for D (6 bases each). The specimen was peripheral blood, collected on day 0 of AZD1222 vaccination. This clonotype was obtained from an adult in good health. The CDR3 loop is CATSDLGGTNPTGELFF. The CDR3 nucleotides are TGTGCCACCAGTGATTTGGGGGGGACAAATCCCACCGGGGAGCTGTTTTTT.